This is a list of T cell receptor beta chains from one sample in a study of tumor and adjacent non-tumor tissue in lung cancer. Each CDR3 protein is one row after TCRdb ran MiXCR on the multiplex PCR reads. Of about 110,000 distinct CDR3 sequences in the sample, roughly three fifths are singletons; the top ten hold 15% to 20%. Material for sequencing was distant non-tumor lung tissue. Receptor source: a man between 60 and 70 years old with non-small cell lung cancer. Each CDR3 is given with its conserved first and last residue. D genes are given only for firm matches. Rows may omit the clone size; those that give it use once, few, many or a size class.

>15|TRBV30|NA|NA|TRBJ2-2
TGTGCCTGGAGTTGGGCTAGCGCGGACACCGGGGAGCTGTTTTTT
CAWSWASADTGELFF
>15|TRBV25-1|NA|NA|TRBJ1-1
TGTGCCAGCAGTGAATTTGACCAAGGGAGAACTGAAACTTTCTTT
CASSEFDQGRTETFF
>14|TRBV5-1|NA|NA|TRBJ1-1
TGCGCCAGCAGCTTCGGGAATATGAACACTGAAGCTTTCTTT
CASSFGNMNTEAFF
>16|TRBV28|NA|NA|TRBJ2-5
TGTGCCAGCAGTTCCCCAAAGGGACACCTAGGGGAGACCCAGTACTTC
CASSSPKGHLGETQYF
>14|TRBV4-3|NA|NA|TRBJ2-7
TGCGCCAGCAGCCAAGGGACCAGAGACTACGAGCAGCACTTC
CASSQGTRDYEQHF
>14|TRBV11-3|NA|NA|TRBJ2-1
TGTGCTAGCAGCTTAGAGGGACTTAGCAGTGAGCAGTTCTTC
CASSLEGLSSEQFF
>21|TRBV21-1|few|NA|TRBJ2-1
TGTGCCAGCAGCAAAGAAGCGACTAGCGGGAGGGCCCTCGGGAGTGAAAATGAGCAGTTCTTC
CASSKEATSGRALGSENEQFF
>16|TRBV4-1|many|TRBD2|TRBJ2-5
TGCGCCAGCAGCCAGTCCCCTTCGGGGGGGCTGGAGACCCAGTACTTC
CASSQSPSGGLETQYF
>16|TRBV4-1|NA|NA|TRBJ1-2
TGCGCCAGCAGCCAAGATCAGAGACCCTCAAACTATGGCTACACCTTC
CASSQDQRPSNYGYTF
>15|TRBV28|NA|NA|TRBJ1-5
TGTGCCAGCCTGAGAACTCGACAGTACAATCAGCCCCAGCATTTT
CASLRTRQYNQPQHF
>12|TRBV29-1|once|NA|TRBJ1-1
TGCAGCGTAGACATGTGGAACACTGGAGCTTTCTTT
CSVDMWNTGAFF
>18|TRBV13|NA|NA|TRBJ2-3
TGTGCCAGCAGCCTTTTTTGGGACTACCAAGGGGGAGCAGATACGCAGTATTTT
CASSLFWDYQGGADTQYF
>15|TRBV19|NA|TRBD2|TRBJ2-1
TGTGCCAATAGGACTAGCGGGGAAATCTACAATGAGCAGTTCTTC
CANRTSGEIYNEQFF
>15|TRBV20-1|NA|NA|TRBJ2-3
TGCAGTGTTCGCCCTGCGGGAACGGGCACAGATACGCAGTATTTT
CSVRPAGTGTDTQYF
>13|TRBV6-2/TRBV6-3|many|NA|TRBJ1-2
TGTGCCAGCAGCCGCTGGGATAACGATGGCTACACCTTC
CASSRWDNDGYTF
>15|TRBV4-1|NA|NA|TRBJ1-3
TGCGCCAGCAATCAACCCTCAGAGATTGGAAACAACATATATTTT
CASNQPSEIGNNIYF
>14|TRBV29-1|NA|NA|TRBJ2-7
TGCAGCGTTGAATACAGGGTTTCCCCCTACGAGCAGTACTTC
CSVEYRVSPYEQYF
>14|TRBV7-9|NA|NA|TRBJ1-4
TGTGCCAGAAGCTCAGGGTTGAAGAATGAAAAACTGTTTTTT
CARSSGLKNEKLFF
>15|TRBV6-5|NA|TRBD2|TRBJ2-2
TGTGCCAGCATAACTAGCGGGTGGGTGACCTGGGAGCTGTTTTTT
CASITSGWVTWELFF
>13|TRBV12-3/TRBV12-4|NA|NA|TRBJ1-1
TGTGCCAGCAGTTTCGGCGTGGACACTGAAGCGTTCTTT
CASSFGVDTEAFF
>11|TRBV11-2|many|NA|TRBJ1-1
TGTGCCAGCAGCTTAGATGAAGAAGCTTTCTTT
CASSLDEEAFF
>15|TRBV21-1|NA|NA|TRBJ1-5
TGTGCCAGCAGGAGTGACAGATATAGCAATCAGCCCCAGCATTTT
CASRSDRYSNQPQHF
>14|TRBV11-1|NA|NA|TRBJ1-1
TGTGCCAACAGCTTACTGGCGGGCGAGACTGAAGCTTTCTTT
CANSLLAGETEAFF
>17|TRBV4-3|NA|NA|TRBJ2-2
TGCACCAGCAGCCAAGACCCTACCTGGACCGCGAGAGGGGAGCTTTTTTTT
CTSSQDPTWTARGELFF
>18|TRBV11-2|NA|TRBD1|TRBJ1-6
TGTGCCAGCAGCCCGAGGACAGGGGGAAGCTCCTATAATTCACCCCTCCACTTT
CASSPRTGGSSYNSPLHF
>17|TRBV12-3/TRBV12-4|NA|NA|TRBJ2-6
TGTGCCAACAGTTATGGGGTGGGGGGCCCTGGGGCCAACGTCCTGACTTTC
CANSYGVGGPGANVLTF
>14|TRBV7-9|NA|TRBD1|TRBJ2-7
TGTGCCAGGAGCTCGGACAGGGGGTCCTACGAGCAGTACTTC
CARSSDRGSYEQYF
>12|TRBV12-3/TRBV12-4|NA|NA|TRBJ1-2
TGTACCTGCAGACCACAGGGCTATGGCTATACCTTC
CTCRPQGYGYTF
>15|TRBV11-1|NA|NA|TRBJ2-3
TGTGTCAGCAGTCGGGACTTAACTAGCACCGATACGCAGTATTTT
CVSSRDLTSTDTQYF
>14|TRBV11-3|NA|NA|TRBJ2-3
TGTGCAATCAGCTCGAGGGGTGGCACAGATACGCAGTATTTT
CAISSRGGTDTQYF
>14|TRBV11-2|NA|NA|TRBJ2-1
TGTGCCAGTAGCTTAGATCATGGGGCGTTTGAGCAAATCTTC
CASSLDHGAFEQIF
>16|TRBV20-1|many|NA|TRBJ2-3
TGCAGTGCTCTAGGGGGGGTAGAGGGGATCACAGATACGCAGTATTTT
CSALGGVEGITDTQYF
>15|TRBV11-1|NA|TRBD1|TRBJ2-7
TGTGCCAGTAGCACCGTGGGACAGGGGCGTTACGATCAGTACTTC
CASSTVGQGRYDQYF
>16|TRBV24-1|NA|TRBD1|TRBJ1-6
TGTGCCACCAGTGAGGCGCGACAGGGGAGTAGTCCACCCCTCCACTTT
CATSEARQGSSPPLHF
>14|TRBV20-1|many|TRBD1|TRBJ2-2
TGCAGTGCCCTAGGACAGGGCTGGACCGGGGAGCTGTTTTTT
CSALGQGWTGELFF
>13|TRBV12-3/TRBV12-4|NA|NA|TRBJ1-5
TGTGCCAGCAGATTCAGGGGCAAAGAGCCCCAGCATTTT
CASRFRGKEPQHF
>15|TRBV4-1|NA|NA|TRBJ1-5
TGCGCCAGCAGCCAAGATCTGGGGAGTAATCAGTCCCAGCATTTT
CASSQDLGSNQSQHF
>16|TRBV6-2/TRBV6-3|many|TRBD2|TRBJ2-2
TGTGCCAGCAGGCCGAGCGGGAGGGCCTTTTCCGGGGAGCTGTTTTTT
CASRPSGRAFSGELFF
>14|TRBV11-2|NA|TRBD1|TRBJ1-2
TGTGCCAGCAGCGCCGACAGGGGGCTGGATGGCTACACCTTC
CASSADRGLDGYTF
>17|TRBV11-1|NA|NA|TRBJ2-7
TGTGTCAGCAGCCTCCGTCTGGGCGGATCCGGCTCCTACGATCAGTACTTC
CVSSLRLGGSGSYDQYF
>13|TRBV4-1|many|NA|TRBJ1-5
TGCGCCAGCAGCCAAGAGGCGAATCAGCCCCAGCATTTT
CASSQEANQPQHF
>18|TRBV11-2|once|TRBD2|TRBJ2-2
TGTGCCACCAGCTTGGGACTAGCGGGAGCTACGAACACCGGGGAGCTGTTTTTT
CATSLGLAGATNTGELFF
>15|TRBV6-2/TRBV6-3|many|TRBD2|TRBJ2-1
TGTGCCAGCAGCGCGGGAGAGGGGCTTTACAATGAGCAGTTCTTC
CASSAGEGLYNEQFF
>15|TRBV6-5|NA|NA|TRBJ2-4
TGTGCCAGCAGCGTAACGTCTGTTACCAAAATCATTCAGTACTTC
CASSVTSVTKIIQYF
>15|TRBV4-2|NA|NA|TRBJ2-2
TGTGCCATAAGCCAAGTCCAGGGGGGCACCGGGGAGCTGTTTTTT
CAISQVQGGTGELFF